This TCR beta chain is from a study of cytomegalovirus exposure and HLA in healthy donors. 60 Vbeta and 13 Jbeta primers were used in PCR. The assay was immunoSEQ multiplex PCR, and TCRdb's table has in-frame clones only and misses some. The sample yields more than 50,000 clones, approximately 71% seen once. General study findings and limits: Most TCR sequences proved rare, with some public TCRs found in many donors. Later analysis identified a missense DCLRE1C variant that was linked to TCR beta V- and J-gene trimming.

A word on this clone: The target antigen is unknown.

Trimming shortened V by 5 bases and J by 4 bases, and 11 bases separated the two germline ends. The CDR3 sequence is 13 residues long. CDR1 and CDR2 (germline): SGHVS, FQNEAQ. Sequenced material: PBMCs. This TCR was sampled from a man aged 45-65 years in good health and CMV-seropositive. This chain links TRBV7-8 with TRBJ1-1, with D tentatively TRBD1 (6 bases). The CDR3 DNA follows: TGTGCCAGCAGCCACAGGGTGGGCACTGAAGCTTTCTTT. Translated: CASSHRVGTEAFF.